This TCR beta chain was profiled in a study of cytotoxic CD8 clonotypes in ibrutinib-treated CLL. Clones were sequenced by immunoSEQ multiplex PCR, and TCRdb holds only the in-frame ones, with some missing. Altogether roughly 130,000 clones are present, around 93% being singletons, with the ten largest covering 10% to 14%. The CDR3 contains 15 residues. From germline, CDR1 is SGHTA and CDR2 FQGNSA. With 3 bases clipped from V and 6 bases from J, the junction kept 5 bases outside the gene matches. Sequenced here: PBMCs, sampled after 12 months of ibrutinib treatment. The chain recombines TRBV7-2 with TRBJ1-5; 10 bases line up with TRBD1. This TCR came from a human donor with chronic lymphocytic leukemia. The CDR3 loop reads CASSFGQGVGQPQHF. The CDR3 bases are TGTGCCAGCAGCTTCGGACAGGGGGTAGGTCAGCCCCAGCATTTT.